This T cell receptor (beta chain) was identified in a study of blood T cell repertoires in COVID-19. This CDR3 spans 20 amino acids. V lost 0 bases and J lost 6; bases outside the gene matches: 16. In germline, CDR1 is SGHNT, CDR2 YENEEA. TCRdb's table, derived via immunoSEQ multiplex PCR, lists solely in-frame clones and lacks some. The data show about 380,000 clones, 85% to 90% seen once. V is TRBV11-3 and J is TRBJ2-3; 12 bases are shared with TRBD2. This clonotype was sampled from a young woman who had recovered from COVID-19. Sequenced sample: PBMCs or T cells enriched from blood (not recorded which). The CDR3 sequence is CASSLEPINPSGGARDTQYF. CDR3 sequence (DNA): TGTGCCAGCAGCTTAGAACCAATTAACCCTAGCGGGGGGGCAAGGGATACGCAGTATTTT.